The TCR beta chain described here comes from a study of PD-1 blockade in classical Hodgkin lymphoma. This clone was recorded a few times. The germline CDR1 and CDR2 sequences are GTSNPN and SVGIG (reference sequence). This CDR3 has 12 amino acids. Trimming cost V 5 bases and J 6 bases, with 13 bases left between them. Time point specified: cycle 4 day 1 (C4D1), after six to seven weeks of nivolumab. Each patient's relapse followed autologous stem cell transplantation, and brentuximab vedotin exposure varied. The data were produced by immunoSEQ multiplex PCR, yet TCRdb's version contains in-frame clones alone and is incomplete. The data hold 20,000 to 25,000 clones, with around 84% observed a single time.

This specimen consisted of peripheral blood mononuclear cells (PBMCs), obtained before the fourth cycle of nivolumab. The chain is built from TRBV30 and TRBJ1-1; possibly TRBD1 for D (6 bases). The clonotype originates from a human donor with classical Hodgkin lymphoma. This CDR3 is CAWEQGSAEAFF. The CDR3 nucleotides read TGTGCCTGGGAACAGGGTAGCGCTGAAGCTTTCTTT.